The 31 T cell receptor beta chains listed next were all sequenced from one sample in a study of T cell responses to AZD1222 COVID-19 vaccine. Assay: immunoSEQ multiplex PCR; the TCRdb copy retains only in-frame clones and omits some. The data hold 130,000 or so clones, with about 89% observed a single time. Sample: peripheral blood, taken 28 days after the second dose of the MenACWY control vaccine. The receptors were sampled from an adult who received the MenACWY meningococcal vaccine as a control.

The rearrangement links TRBV30 to TRBJ1-2; D might be TRBD1 (5 bases). The CDR3 has 17 amino acids. V lost 2 bases to trimming and J lost 10 bases, with 29 bases between them. Germline loops: CDR1 GTSNPN, CDR2 SVGIG (reference sequence). The CDR3 nucleotides are TGTGCCTGGAGTAAAGTCAACTCGGGGCCCTCGGTTAAGTCCTACACCTTC. Encoded protein: CAWSKVNSGPSVKSYTF. Full variable domain (rest looked up from reference TRBV30 and TRBJ1-2): SQTIHQWPATLVQPVGSPLSLECTVEGTSNPNLYWYRQAAGRGLQLLFYSVGIGQISSEVPQNLSASRPQDRQFILSSKKLLLSDSGFYLCAWSKVNSGPSVKSYTFGSGTRLTVV.

The chain links TRBV7-3 to TRBJ1-6, with no clear D. Trimming cost V 1 base and J 6 bases, with 4 bases left between them. This CDR3 region has 13 residues. From germline, CDR1 is SGHTA and CDR2 FQGTGA. Here the CDR3 reads CASSLSSNSPLHF. The CDR3 region has the DNA TGTGCCAGCAGCTTAAGTTCTAATTCACCCCTCCACTTT.

The chain links TRBV6-5 to TRBJ2-4; 9 bases map to TRBD1. After removal of 7 bases from V and 1 base from J, the junction contained 5 bases not matched to a gene. From germline, CDR1 is MNHEY and CDR2 SVGAGI. The length of the CDR3 is 15 residues. DNA for the CDR3: TGTGCCAGCACCGACAGGGGGGCGGCCAAAAACATTCAGTACTTC. This encodes CASTDRGAAKNIQYF.

This clone was counted a single time. The chain links TRBV2 to TRBJ2-7, with TRBD1 matching over 8 bases. The V segment lost 6 bases and the J segment 1 base; nucleotides outside the gene matches: 11. The germline gives CDR1 SNHLY, CDR2 FYNNEI. The CDR3 is made up of 16 amino acids. The CDR3 sequence is CASRAQGAILSYEQYF. The CDR3 DNA reads TGTGCCAGCAGGGCCCAGGGGGCGATCCTGTCCTACGAGCAGTACTTC.

V is TRBV27 and J is TRBJ2-2; 9 nucleotides match TRBD2. The V gene end was trimmed by 2 bases and the J gene end by 3 bases; junction bases not matched to a gene: 4. Germline-derived CDR1 and CDR2 are MNHEY and SMNVEV (reference sequence). The CDR3 has 16 amino acids. The CDR3 region has the DNA TGTGCCAGCAGTTTAGGGACTAGCCTTTACACCGGGGAGCTGTTTTTT. Its protein product is CASSLGTSLYTGELFF.

The rearrangement uses TRBV19 and TRBJ2-7, with D possibly being TRBD1 or TRBD2 (5 bases each). The CDR3 extends over 18 amino acids. The ends were cut back, 3 bases at V and 0 bases at J, with 21 bases in the middle. The germline V gene encodes CDR1 LNHDA and CDR2 SQIVND (reference sequence). For the CDR3, the DNA is TGTGCCAGTAGTATTGGGAGCGGTATCGACAGCCGCTCCTACGAGCAGTACTTC. The encoded protein is CASSIGSGIDSRSYEQYF.

This rearrangement joins TRBV6-5 to TRBJ1-1; 7 bases map to TRBD1. The CDR3 runs to 15 residues. Unmatched junction bases numbered 8, after V lost 6 bases and J lost 1 base. CDR1 and CDR2 from the germline V gene are MNHEY and SVGAGI. The CDR3 spells CASSSSRGSNTEAFF. Here the CDR3 DNA reads TGTGCCAGCAGCTCGTCCAGGGGGTCGAACACTGAAGCTTTCTTT.

The chain joins TRBV28 to TRBJ2-1; TRBD1 aligns across 10 bases. CDR3 length equals 15 residues. J gave up 4 bases and V 10 bases, and 10 bases lay outside the gene matches. Germline CDR1 reads MDHEN; CDR2 reads SYDVKM. The CDR3 DNA reads as TGTGCCATTCGCCGGGACAGGGGCCTATACAATGAGCAGTTCTTC. It encodes CAIRRDRGLYNEQFF.

The V gene is TRBV25-1, the J gene TRBJ2-7; maybe TRBD1 (6 bases). V shed 6 bases and J shed 5 bases, with 14 bases lying between them. The CDR3 is 13 residues long. CDR1 MGHDK and CDR2 SYGVNS come from the germline V gene. CDR3 bases: TGTGCCAGCAGGGACACAGGGTTTCACGAGCAGTACTTC. As protein: CASRDTGFHEQYF.

V and J are TRBV28 and TRBJ2-3; D may be TRBD2 (6 bases). Germline V lookup: CDR1 MDHEN, CDR2 SYDVKM. V was shortened by 6 bases and J by 3 bases, with 19 bases between the two germline ends. This CDR3 region has 16 residues. The CDR3 DNA follows: TGTGCCAGCAGCGGGGACTCCTCCCCCGCTACAGATACGCAGTATTTT. Translated: CASSGDSSPATDTQYF.

J is TRBJ1-2 and V is TRBV19; D may be TRBD1 (5 bases). From germline, CDR1 is LNHDA and CDR2 SQIVND (reference sequence). The CDR3 has 12 residues. V lost 6 bases and J 3 bases, leaving 8 bases between the germline ends. CDR3 sequence reads: CASRLGDYGYTF. The CDR3, as DNA: TGTGCCAGTAGACTAGGGGACTATGGCTACACCTTC. The variable domain in full, with the rest retrieved from reference TRBV19 and TRBJ1-2, is DGGITQSPKYLFRKEGQNVTLSCEQNLNHDAMYWYRQDPGQGLRLIYYSQIVNDFQKGDIAEGYSVSREKKESFPLTVTSAQKNPTAFYLCASRLGDYGYTFGSGTRLTVV.

The chain is built from TRBV6-2 or TRBV6-3 and TRBJ1-3, with D unclear. V gave up 2 bases and J gave up 0 bases, with 17 bases separating them. Germline V gene sequence: CDR1 MNHEY, CDR2 SVGEGT. The CDR3 runs to 18 residues. CDR3 sequence: CASSYIAGLPHSGNTIYF. The CDR3 bases are TGTGCCAGCAGTTACATTGCCGGACTGCCTCACTCTGGAAACACCATATATTTT.

The chain carries TRBV2 and TRBJ2-5, with 12 bases identical to TRBD2. Germline V gene lookup returns CDR1 SNHLY and CDR2 FYNNEI. V lost 7 bases, J lost 4 bases, and 4 bases stayed unmatched. The CDR3 totals 14 residues. CDR3 region: CASTPGLAGETQYF. As DNA, the CDR3 is TGTGCCAGCACCCCGGGACTAGCGGGAGAGACCCAGTACTTC.

The chain joins TRBV18 to TRBJ1-4; 7 nucleotides agree with TRBD1. Germline CDR1 reads KGHSH; CDR2 reads LQKENI. Germline trimming cut 8 bases from V and 5 bases from J; bases unmatched to any gene: 8. This CDR3 has 14 residues. The CDR3 reads CASRPGTANEKLFF. The CDR3 DNA reads as TGTGCCAGCCGGCCCGGGACAGCCAATGAAAAACTGTTTTTT.

The sample holds one count of this clone. The chain joins TRBV28 to TRBJ1-3, with D perhaps TRBD1 (5 bases). This CDR3 comprises 15 residues. Germline CDR1 is MDHEN and CDR2 is SYDVKM. V dropped 6 bases and J dropped 2 bases, with 14 bases sitting between them. The CDR3 loop reads CASRHRSAAGNTIYF. The CDR3, as DNA: TGTGCCAGCAGGCACAGGTCCGCCGCTGGAAACACCATATATTTT.

The chain employs TRBV7-6 and TRBJ1-4; D gene ambiguous. Trimming cost V 5 bases and J 0 bases, with 7 bases left between them. The CDR3 runs 14 residues. Looked up from germline, CDR1 is SGHVS and CDR2 is FNYEAQ. The CDR3 loop reads CASSRSATNEKLFF. CDR3 DNA sequence: TGTGCCAGCAGCCGGTCCGCAACTAATGAAAAACTGTTTTTT.

The chain couples TRBV6-6 to TRBJ2-6; 8 bases map to TRBD1. Germline CDR1 MNHNY, CDR2 SVGAGI (reference sequence). Germline trimming cut 5 bases from V and 3 bases from J; bases unmatched to any gene: 9. This CDR3 region has 17 residues. CDR3 nucleotide sequence: TGTGCCAGCAGTCTTGTAGGCAGGGGGCGTGGGGCCAACGTCCTGACTTTC. Residues: CASSLVGRGRGANVLTF.

This chain connects TRBV5-1 to TRBJ2-7; 10 bases line up with TRBD1. The CDR3 is 15 amino acids. The germline gives CDR1 SGHRS, CDR2 YFSETQ. After removal of 3 bases from V and 3 bases from J, the junction contained 6 bases not matched to a gene. CDR3: CASSYRDRGDYEQYF. CDR3 in DNA: TGCGCCAGCAGCTACCGGGACAGGGGCGACTACGAGCAGTACTTC.

The chain links TRBV2 to TRBJ1-5; a possible D gene is TRBD1 (5 bases). This CDR3 has 15 residues. V was shortened by 4 bases and J by 4 bases, with 14 bases between the two germline ends. Germline CDR1 and CDR2: SNHLY and FYNNEI. CDR3 coding DNA: TGTGCCAGCAGTGGGCAGGGAGGAGATAATCAGCCCCAGCATTTT. This gives the protein CASSGQGGDNQPQHF.

The CDR3: CASSTTRTGEDQPQHF. In nucleotides, the CDR3 is TGTGCCAGCAGTACGACCCGGACAGGGGAAGATCAGCCCCAGCATTTT. This chain uses TRBV6-6 with TRBJ1-5, with TRBD1 matching over 9 bases. The CDR3 extends over 16 amino acids. V dropped 5 bases and J dropped 5; count of bases not matched to a gene: 10. Germline V gives CDR1 MNHNY, CDR2 SVGAGI (reference sequence).

The chain links TRBV11-2 to TRBJ2-5; D could derive from TRBD1 or TRBD2 (6 bases each). The CDR3 runs to 16 residues. V was clipped by 0 bases and J by 2 bases, with 13 bases between them. Germline CDR1 SGHAT, CDR2 FQNNGV. The CDR3 bases are TGTGCCAGCAGCTTAGATCACGGGGGCGGGCAAGAGACCCAGTACTTC. Amino acids: CASSLDHGGGQETQYF.

This clone was seen a few times. The chain employs TRBV24-1 and TRBJ2-2; D remains unclear. Germline loops: CDR1 KGHDR, CDR2 SFDVKD. Trimming shortened V by 4 bases and J by 5 bases, and 10 bases separated the two germline ends. This CDR3 is built from 14 residues. Here the CDR3 DNA reads TGTGCCACCAGTGACTACCCTGGGACCGGGGAGCTGTTTTTT. It translates to CATSDYPGTGELFF.

The chain carries TRBV28 and TRBJ2-3, with D hard to call. CDR3 size: 14 residues. The V and J ends lost 2 bases and 3 bases respectively, with 9 bases between them. Germline lookup yields CDR1 MDHEN and CDR2 SYDVKM. CDR3 bases: TGTGCCAGCAGTTTACCCGACGGGACAGATACGCAGTATTTT. It codes for CASSLPDGTDTQYF.

The CDR3 DNA reads TGTGCCACCAGCAGAGCCCGCGGGACAGGAAAATACAATGAGCAGTTCTTC. This sequence encodes CATSRARGTGKYNEQFF. The chain has TRBV15 and TRBJ2-1; 8 positions match TRBD1. Unmatched junction bases numbered 9, after V lost 1 base and J lost 4 bases. Germline CDR1 LNHNV, CDR2 YYDKDF (reference sequence). The CDR3 runs to 17 residues.

J is TRBJ2-7 and V is TRBV11-2, with 7 bases aligning to TRBD2. Trimming removed 1 base from V and 2 bases from J; junction bases left unmatched: 11. The CDR3 runs 17 residues. Germline V CDR1 and CDR2: SGHAT, FQNNGV. For the CDR3, the DNA is TGTGCCAGCAGCTTAGCGACCTCCGGGACTACCCCCTACGAGCAGTACTTC. It encodes CASSLATSGTTPYEQYF.

V gene TRBV7-2 combines with J gene TRBJ2-5, with D perhaps matching TRBD2 (6 bases). The ends were cut back, 5 bases at V and 0 bases at J, with 10 bases in the middle. Germline CDR1 is SGHTA and CDR2 is FQGNSA. CDR3 length: 14 residues. The CDR3 spells CASSPGLHQETQYF. The CDR3 DNA reads TGTGCCAGCAGCCCGGGACTGCACCAAGAGACCCAGTACTTC.

The chain joins TRBV6-5 to TRBJ1-1; a weak D match, TRBD1 (5 bases). Germline CDR1 MNHEY, CDR2 SVGAGI. Trimming left V 5 bases short and J 2 bases short, with 9 bases between. The CDR3 totals 13 residues. DNA of the CDR3: TGTGCCAGCAGTCACGACAGTAACACTGAAGCTTTCTTT. As protein: CASSHDSNTEAFF.

The chain carries TRBV6-2 or TRBV6-3 and TRBJ2-7; D may match TRBD1 or TRBD2 (5 bases each). The CDR3 length is 17 residues. The V gene's germline CDR1 is MNHEY and CDR2 SVGEGT. V lost 4 bases and J 2 bases, leaving 21 bases between the germline ends. CDR3 protein: CASSSALTGTGTYEQYF. The CDR3 DNA reads TGTGCCAGCAGTTCCGCCCTCACTGGGACGGGCACCTACGAGCAGTACTTC.

V usage is TRBV21-1 and J usage is TRBJ2-7; TRBD1, the D gene given by the table, was not confirmed from the DNA. TRBV21-1 is annotated as a pseudogene. This CDR3 has 14 residues. CDR3: CASSTGPKSYEQYF. CDR3 sequence (DNA): TGTGCCAGCAGCACTGGGCCCAAGTCCTACGAGCAGTACTTC.

The count of this clone is one. The chain employs TRBV7-2 and TRBJ1-1, with a tentative D call TRBD1 (5 bases). The germline gives CDR1 SGHTA, CDR2 FQGNSA. The CDR3 is 15 residues long. V gave up 5 bases and J gave up 4 bases, with 17 bases separating them. The CDR3 region has the DNA TGTGCCAGCAGCGCAAAGAACGGGGGGACCACTGAAGCTTTCTTT. This codes for CASSAKNGGTTEAFF.

The chain recombines TRBV7-2 with TRBJ1-2; D ambiguous. Trimming took 6 bases from V and 2 from J, leaving 13 bases between them. Germline CDR1 reads SGHTA; CDR2 reads FQGNSA. This CDR3 contains 14 residues. Here the CDR3 DNA reads TGTGCCAGCAGGCCGAACTCGATGAACTATGGCTACACCTTC. It yields the protein CASRPNSMNYGYTF. The entire variable domain, with the rest obtained from reference TRBV7-2 and TRBJ1-2, is as follows: GAGVSQSPSNKVTEKGKDVELRCDPISGHTALYWYRQSLGQGLEFLIYFQGNSAPDKSGLPSDRFSAERTGGSVSTLTIQRTQQEDSAVYLCASRPNSMNYGYTFGSGTRLTVV.